The rows below give T cell receptor beta chains drawn from one sample of a study of blood T cell repertoires in COVID-19. Here immunoSEQ multiplex PCR was the method, and the copy in TCRdb shows in-frame clones only, minus some. Seen here are about 440,000 clones, 87% observed once, and the top ten hold roughly 1.9%. Material: PBMCs or T cells enriched from blood (not recorded which). Every receptor here comes from a woman between 18 and 29 years old with acute COVID-19. The CDR3 runs from the conserved cysteine through the conserved F or W. The D gene is left open where the match is weak. Expanded clones are given a class, and other clones once, few, many or no size at all.

CDR3 length | J gene | D gene | V gene | clone size | CDR3 DNA | CDR3 protein
13 | TRBJ1-4 | TRBD1 | TRBV29-1 | NA | TGCAGCGTTGATGCACAGGGGAATGAAAAACTGTTTTTT | CSVDAQGNEKLFF
14 | TRBJ2-1 | TRBD2 | TRBV18 | NA | TGTGCCAGCCGCATAGCGGGCCTAAACAATGAGCAGTTCTTC | CASRIAGLNNEQFF
14 | TRBJ2-2 | TRBD2 | TRBV4-3 | NA | TGCGCCAGCAGCCCATACGGACTAGCCGGGGAGCTGTTTTTT | CASSPYGLAGELFF
16 | TRBJ2-2 | NA | TRBV11-2 | NA | TGTGCCAGCAGCTTGTATGGGGGGACGAACACCGGGGAGCTGTTTTTT | CASSLYGGTNTGELFF
14 | TRBJ1-6 | NA | TRBV7-9 | NA | TGTGCCAGCAGCCTCCCGGAGTATAATTCACCCCTCCACTTT | CASSLPEYNSPLHF
14 | TRBJ2-7 | NA | TRBV21-1 | NA | TGTGCCAGCAGCAAGCAGGGATACTCCTACGAGCAGTACTTC | CASSKQGYSYEQYF
15 | TRBJ2-3 | TRBD1 | TRBV19 | NA | TGTGCCAGCCGCCGAACAGGGGGAAAGGGAGATACGCAGTATTTT | CASRRTGGKGDTQYF
15 | TRBJ1-1 | NA | TRBV6-1 | NA | TGTGCCAGCAGTGAAGGCAGACACTCCTACACTGAAGCTTTCTTT | CASSEGRHSYTEAFF
16 | TRBJ1-4 | NA | TRBV6-1 | NA | TGTGCCAGCAGTGAAGACTCAGGGGCTTGGACCGAAAAACTGTTTTTT | CASSEDSGAWTEKLFF
13 | TRBJ2-7 | TRBD2 | TRBV7-9 | NA | TGTGCTTCCACTAGGCTAGCGGGAGACGAGCAGTACTTC | CASTRLAGDEQYF
15 | TRBJ2-4 | NA | TRBV11-2 | NA | TGTGCCAGCAGCCACGGGCCAGGGGCCAAAAACATTCAGTACTTC | CASSHGPGAKNIQYF
15 | TRBJ2-7 | TRBD1 | TRBV5-1 | once | TGCGCCAGCGGAGACTGGGACAGGCGGGACTACGAGCAGTACTTC | CASGDWDRRDYEQYF
16 | TRBJ2-2 | TRBD1 | TRBV5-1 | NA | TGCGCCAGCAGCTTGGTATTGACAGGGGGAACCGGGGAGCTGTTTTTT | CASSLVLTGGTGELFF
15 | TRBJ2-1 | NA | TRBV7-2 | NA | TGTGCCAGCAGCTTAGTGGCTAGTTCCTACAATGAGCAGTTCTTC | CASSLVASSYNEQFF
12 | TRBJ2-4 | NA | TRBV7-3 | NA | TGTGCCAGCAGCCCAGGGGGGAACATTCAGTACTTC | CASSPGGNIQYF
14 | TRBJ2-2 | NA | TRBV5-1 | NA | TGCGCCAGCAAAGGGGTATTGAACACCGGGGAGCTGTTTTTT | CASKGVLNTGELFF
16 | TRBJ1-1 | NA | TRBV29-1 | NA | TGCAGCGTCGGATCGGCAGGGATCTCAGGGAACACTGAAGCTTTCTTT | CSVGSAGISGNTEAFF
15 | TRBJ2-1 | NA | TRBV19 | NA | TGTGCCAGTAGCCGCGATTCTCCGGCCTACAATGAGCAGTTCTTC | CASSRDSPAYNEQFF
18 | TRBJ1-2 | NA | TRBV4-1 | NA | TGCGCCAGCAGCCAGCCCGGCGCTTCGGGCAATAGGGGATATGGCTACACCTTC | CASSQPGASGNRGYGYTF
13 | TRBJ2-2 | NA | TRBV7-2 | NA | TGTGCCAGCAGCTTACTCTACACCGGGGAGCTGTTTTTT | CASSLLYTGELFF
18 | TRBJ2-1 | NA | TRBV27 | NA | TGTGCCAGCACGTTGCAGGGGACTCTAGCGGTTTCATACAATGAGCAGTTCTTC | CASTLQGTLAVSYNEQFF
14 | TRBJ1-2 | TRBD1 | TRBV11-2 | NA | TGTGCCAGCAGCCAAGACAGGGGGTCGGCTGGCTACACCTTC | CASSQDRGSAGYTF
13 | TRBJ1-1 | NA | TRBV9 | NA | TGTGCCAGCAGCGGCGCCCGGGGAACTGAAGCTTTCTTT | CASSGARGTEAFF
16 | TRBJ2-7 | TRBD1 | TRBV7-2 | NA | TGTGCCAGCAGCTCACGGGGTGGGACAGGGAACAACGAGCAGTACTTC | CASSSRGGTGNNEQYF
11 | TRBJ2-7 | NA | TRBV30 | NA | TGTGCCTGGAGGACATCTTACGAGCAGTACTTC | CAWRTSYEQYF
15 | TRBJ2-3 | NA | TRBV12-1 | NA | TGTGCCAGCAAGCTCAGGACTAGCCGCACAGATACGCAGTATTTT | CASKLRTSRTDTQYF
16 | TRBJ2-3 | NA | TRBV11-2 | NA | TGTGCCAGCAGCTCTGGACGGGACATTTTCACAGATACGCAGTATTTT | CASSSGRDIFTDTQYF
12 | TRBJ2-7 | NA | TRBV28 | once | TGTGCCAGCAGTTTACAGTCCTACGAGCAGTACTTC | CASSLQSYEQYF
15 | TRBJ2-1 | TRBD2 | TRBV9 | NA | TGTGCCAGCAGCGTAGGCCTAGCGGAGCTCAGTGAGCAGTTCTTC | CASSVGLAELSEQFF
16 | TRBJ1-5 | NA | TRBV28 | NA | TGTGCCAGCAGGCATCATCCCTGGGACACCAAGGGGCCCCAGCATTTT | CASRHHPWDTKGPQHF
14 | TRBJ1-2 | TRBD1 | TRBV19 | NA | TGTGCCAGTAGTCCCACCGACAGGGACTATGGCTACACCTTC | CASSPTDRDYGYTF
15 | TRBJ1-1 | NA | TRBV6-5 | NA | TGTGCCAGCAGCAAGGACAGCCTCAGGAGCACTGAAGCTTTCTTT | CASSKDSLRSTEAFF